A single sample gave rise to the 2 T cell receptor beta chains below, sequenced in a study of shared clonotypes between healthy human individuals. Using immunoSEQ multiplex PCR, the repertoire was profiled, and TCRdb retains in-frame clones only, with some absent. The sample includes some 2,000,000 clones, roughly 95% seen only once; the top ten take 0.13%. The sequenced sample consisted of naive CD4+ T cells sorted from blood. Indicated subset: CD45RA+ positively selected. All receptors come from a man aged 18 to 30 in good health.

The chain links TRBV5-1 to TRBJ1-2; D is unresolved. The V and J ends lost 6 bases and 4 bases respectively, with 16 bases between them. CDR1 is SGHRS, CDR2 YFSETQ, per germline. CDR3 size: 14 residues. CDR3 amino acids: CASTAPGSPYGYTF. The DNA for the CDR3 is TGCGCCAGCACCGCGCCGGGATCTCCCTATGGCTACACCTTC.

CDR3 protein: CASSSSGSSTDTQYF. The CDR3 bases are TGTGCCAGCAGCTCAAGCGGGAGTAGCACAGATACGCAGTATTTT. The chain combines TRBV7-9 with TRBJ2-3, with 8 bases aligning to TRBD2. The ends lost 4 bases at V and 0 bases at J; junction bases unmatched: 3. This CDR3 comprises 15 residues. The germline V gene has CDR1 SEHNR and CDR2 FQNEAQ (reference sequence).